The present TCR beta chain was sequenced within a study of blood T cell repertoires in COVID-19. Authors' processing steps: Cell counts per sample came from amplifying reference gene primers. The method was immunoSEQ multiplex PCR; TCRdb's version includes in-frame clones alone and lacks a portion of them. V and J calls and clone size come straight from that table; D and trimming were deduced from the DNA. The sample lists a few hundred thousand clones, over 75% seen once, with around a tenth in the top ten. Germline CDR1 and CDR2: SGHRS and YFSETQ. This CDR3 region has 18 residues. With V trimmed by 6 bases and J by 1 base, 11 bases remained unmatched. The study counted Cohort 3 donors as recovered given two negative PCRs, clearance, or symptom resolution.

The chain carries TRBV5-1 and TRBJ2-1, with 12 bases matching TRBD1. The origin of this receptor is a woman aged 35 to 49 who had recovered from COVID-19. Sequencing input: PBMCs or T cells enriched from blood (not recorded which). DNA for the CDR3: TGCGCCAGCACCTCCGGGACAGGGGGCGCCGAATCCTACAATGAGCAGTTCTTC. It is translated as CASTSGTGGAESYNEQFF.